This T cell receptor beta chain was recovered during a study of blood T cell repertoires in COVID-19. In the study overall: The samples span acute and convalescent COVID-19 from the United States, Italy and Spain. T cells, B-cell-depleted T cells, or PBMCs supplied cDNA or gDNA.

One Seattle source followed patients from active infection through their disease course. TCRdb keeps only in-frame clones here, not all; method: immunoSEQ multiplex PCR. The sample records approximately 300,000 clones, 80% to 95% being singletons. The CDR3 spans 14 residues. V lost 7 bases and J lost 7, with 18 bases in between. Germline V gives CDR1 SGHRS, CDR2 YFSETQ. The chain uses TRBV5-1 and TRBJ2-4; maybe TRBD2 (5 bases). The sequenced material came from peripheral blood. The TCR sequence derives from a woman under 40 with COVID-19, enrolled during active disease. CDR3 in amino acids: CASSHGGELNIQYF. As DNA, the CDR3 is TGCGCCAGCTCCCACGGTGGGGAGTTGAACATTCAGTACTTC.